The 21 T cell receptor beta chains below all came from one sample that was sequenced in a study of T-cell reconstitution after alpha-beta-depleted transplantation in children. Unique molecular identifiers featured in how the TCRbeta library was prepared. TCRdb processed the PCR reads anew with MiXCR; each CDR3 protein has one entry. The sample consists of 130,000 or so distinct CDR3 sequences, 8% to 10% of them appearing once. Specimen: PBMCs, mostly from graft donor cells, collected 180 days after TCRalphabeta/CD19-depleted stem cell transplant. The receptor source for this set is a girl under three years old who had a stem cell transplant for combined immunodeficiency, so the T cells may come from the graft donor.

This clonotype was found a few times. The chain employs TRBV29-1 and TRBJ2-7; 8 bases match TRBD1. The CDR3 sequence is 13 residues long. V was clipped by 2 bases and J by 5 bases; unmatched bases: 5. Germline CDR1 reads SQVTM; CDR2 reads ANQGSEA. The chain's CDR3 is CSVEQGAFNEQYF. CDR3 DNA sequence: TGCAGCGTTGAACAGGGGGCTTTTAACGAGCAGTACTTC.

J is TRBJ2-1 and V is TRBV7-9, with 8 bases fitting TRBD1. The CDR3 runs 15 residues. The ends lost 6 bases at V and 5 bases at J; junction bases unmatched: 9. Germline V CDR1 and CDR2: SEHNR, FQNEAQ (reference sequence). DNA of the CDR3: TGTGCCAGCAGGAAGGGGGACAGGCGTAACAATGAGCAGTTCTTC. This codes for CASRKGDRRNNEQFF.

This clonotype was seen ten or more times. The V gene is TRBV5-5, the J gene TRBJ2-7; D is ambiguous. The V end was cut by 4 bases, the J end by 2 bases, with 13 bases between. This CDR3 is built from 14 residues. Germline V lookup: CDR1 SGHKS, CDR2 YYEKEE (reference sequence). Written as DNA, the CDR3 is TGTGCCAGCAGCCCCGTCGGGTTTACCTACGAGCAGTACTTC. Encoded protein: CASSPVGFTYEQYF. The full variable domain, its missing parts supplied by reference TRBV5-5 and TRBJ2-7, is DAGVTQSPTHLIKTRGQQVTLRCSPISGHKSVSWYQQVLGQGPQFIFQYYEKEERGRGNFPDRFSARQFPNYSSELNVNALLLGDSALYLCASSPVGFTYEQYFGPGTRLTVT.

This clonotype has ten or more counts. The gene calls are TRBV10-3 and TRBJ2-7; 10 nucleotides match TRBD2. Trimming at V came to 0 bases and at J to 3 bases, leaving 2 bases not matched to a gene. The CDR3 totals 15 residues. From germline, CDR1 is ENHRY and CDR2 SYGVKD. CDR3 bases: TGTGCCATCAGTGAGTCCCTAGCGGGGGTCTACGAGCAGTACTTC. Its translation: CAISESLAGVYEQYF.

The gene calls are TRBV20-1 and TRBJ1-2, with unresolved D. Germline CDR1 reads DFQATT; CDR2 reads SNEGSKA (reference sequence). The CDR3 spans 13 residues. V lost 6 bases, J lost 4 bases, and 15 bases lay in between. The CDR3 bases are TGCAGTGCCCGCCGGGTACGGGGCTATGGCTACACCTTC. Amino acid sequence: CSARRVRGYGYTF.

V is TRBV29-1 and J is TRBJ2-1; 7 positions agree with TRBD2. The germline V gene has CDR1 SQVTM and CDR2 ANQGSEA. The CDR3 spans 15 residues. V gave up 5 bases and J gave up 0 bases; unmatched junction bases: 7. CDR3 sequence: CSVRLAESSYNEQFF. CDR3 nucleotide sequence: TGCAGCGTTCGTCTAGCGGAGAGCTCCTACAATGAGCAGTTCTTC.

V usage is TRBV5-6 and J usage is TRBJ2-4; no definite D call. CDR1 and CDR2 from the germline V gene are SGHDT and YYEEEE. The ends were cut back, 0 bases at V and 1 base at J, with 8 bases in the middle. The CDR3 consists of 15 residues. In nucleotides, the CDR3 is TGTGCCAGCAGCTTGGGATTCAGGGCCAAAAACATTCAGTACTTC. Its translation is CASSLGFRAKNIQYF. Full variable domain (remainder filled in from reference TRBV5-6 and TRBJ2-4): DAGVTQSPTHLIKTRGQQVTLRCSPKSGHDTVSWYQQALGQGPQFIFQYYEEEERQRGNFPDRFSGHQFPNYSSELNVNALLLGDSALYLCASSLGFRAKNIQYFGAGTRLSVL.

The table lists this clonotype with a few counts. The chain has TRBV9 and TRBJ2-1, with 11 bases fitting TRBD2. V dropped 2 bases and J dropped 7; count of bases not matched to a gene: 2. The CDR3 is made up of 14 amino acids. CDR1 is SGDLS, CDR2 YYNGEE, per germline. The DNA of the CDR3 is TGTGCCAGCAGCGTTAGCGGGAGGGCAAATGAGCAGTTCTTC. This encodes CASSVSGRANEQFF.

The chain recombines TRBV29-1 with TRBJ2-3, with 7 bases matching TRBD2. Germline-derived CDR1 and CDR2 are SQVTM and ANQGSEA. J gave up 4 bases and V 1 base, and 14 bases lay outside the gene matches. There are 17 residues in the CDR3. CDR3 nucleotides: TGCAGCGTTGAAGGGGTAGCTTGGACTAGTGGTCCAGATACGCAGTATTTT. Amino acid sequence: CSVEGVAWTSGPDTQYF.

This clonotype was seen only a few times. The J gene is TRBJ1-2, the V gene TRBV10-3; D ambiguous. CDR3 length: 13 residues. Trimming shortened V by 9 bases and J by 7 bases, and 18 bases separated the two germline ends. Germline values: CDR1 ENHRY, CDR2 SYGVKD. CDR3 bases: TGTGCCATGGCCAAAGAGGGATCGGGTGGCTACACCTTC. Its protein product is CAMAKEGSGGYTF.

The V and J genes are TRBV7-8 and TRBJ2-2, with TRBD2 as a possible D gene (6 bases). CDR3 size: 16 residues. Per the germline V gene, CDR1 is SGHVS and CDR2 is FQNEAQ. The V end lost 0 bases, the J end lost 4 bases, and 12 bases lay between the germline ends. The CDR3 is CASSLASGRGTGELFF. CDR3 DNA sequence: TGTGCCAGCAGCTTAGCTTCCGGGCGGGGCACCGGGGAGCTGTTTTTT. Full variable domain (missing parts from reference TRBV7-8 and TRBJ2-2): GAGVSQSPRYKVAKRGQDVALRCDPISGHVSLFWYQQALGQGPEFLTYFQNEAQLDKSGLPSDRFFAERPEGSVSTLKIQRTQQEDSAVYLCASSLASGRGTGELFFGEGSRLTVL.

The V call is TRBV5-5, the J call TRBJ2-5; TRBD2 might be the D (5 bases). CDR3 size: 16 residues. The V and J ends lost 1 base and 5 bases respectively, with 18 bases between them. CDR1 and CDR2 (germline): SGHKS, YYEKEE (reference sequence). The CDR3 DNA reads as TGTGCCAGCAGCTTGATAGCGAGCGCGCTAGGGGAGACCCAGTACTTC. This codes for CASSLIASALGETQYF.

The V call is TRBV9, the J call TRBJ2-7; 7 bases agree with TRBD1. The ends lost 0 bases at V and 3 bases at J; junction bases unmatched: 6. The germline gives CDR1 SGDLS, CDR2 YYNGEE. This CDR3 comprises 15 residues. The CDR3 spells CASSVAWAGGYEQYF. The DNA of the CDR3 is TGTGCCAGCAGCGTAGCTTGGGCAGGGGGCTACGAGCAGTACTTC.

The chain joins TRBV19 to TRBJ2-2; D unresolved. There are 14 residues in the CDR3. Germline V gene sequence: CDR1 LNHDA, CDR2 SQIVND (reference sequence). V lost 3 bases to trimming and J lost 9 bases, with 14 bases between them. Here the CDR3 reads CASSIKSRPRELFF. In nucleotides, the CDR3 is TGTGCCAGTAGTATTAAAAGCCGGCCGCGGGAGCTGTTTTTT.

This clonotype was counted only a few times. The chain employs TRBV6-2 or TRBV6-3 and TRBJ1-1; TRBD1 matches at 7 bases. Germline CDR1 is MNHEY and CDR2 is SVGEGT. CDR3 length: 12 amino acids. The trim removed 6 bases at V and 11 bases at J, leaving 9 bases unmatched. The CDR3, as DNA: TGTGCCAGCAGCCTACAGGGGTTCTGGGCTTTCTTT. This encodes CASSLQGFWAFF.

The sample holds many counts of this clonotype. V is TRBV6-4 and J is TRBJ1-6; D perhaps matches TRBD1 (5 bases). In germline, CDR1 is MRHNA, CDR2 SNTAGT. The CDR3 has 16 residues. V was trimmed by 0 bases and J by 7 bases, leaving 13 bases between them. The chain's CDR3 is CASSDSSREANSPLHF. CDR3 in DNA: TGTGCCAGCAGTGACTCGAGCAGGGAGGCGAATTCACCCCTCCACTTT.

V usage is TRBV29-1 and J usage is TRBJ1-1, with TRBD1 identical over 7 bases. Trimming removed 6 bases from V and 1 base from J; junction bases left unmatched: 2. The CDR3 spans 12 residues. CDR1 and CDR2 from the germline V gene are SQVTM and ANQGSEA. The CDR3 is CSVRGGNTEAFF. The CDR3 DNA reads TGCAGCGTCAGGGGGGGGAACACTGAAGCTTTCTTT.

The chain links TRBV7-2 to TRBJ2-5; 8 bases align to TRBD2. V shed 1 base, J shed 4 bases, and the junction held 8 bases outside the gene matches. The CDR3 has 16 residues. CDR1 SGHTA and CDR2 FQGNSA come from the germline V gene. CDR3 DNA: TGTGCCAGCAGCTTAGAGGGCGTGGCGGGGGGAGAGACCCAGTACTTC. Protein: CASSLEGVAGGETQYF.

V usage is TRBV6-2 or TRBV6-3 and J usage is TRBJ2-2; the D is unclear. This CDR3 region has 12 residues. V gave up 6 bases and J gave up 8 bases, with 10 bases separating them. Germline lookup yields CDR1 MNHEY and CDR2 SVGEGT. In DNA form, the CDR3 reads TGTGCCAGCAGGAGTCCTGGGGGGGAGCTGTTTTTT. This encodes CASRSPGGELFF.

The V call is TRBV15, the J call TRBJ2-1; D remains ambiguous. Germline V CDR1 and CDR2: LNHNV, YYDKDF (reference sequence). The CDR3 has 14 amino acids. V was trimmed by 3 bases and J by 9 bases, leaving 15 bases between them. CDR3 protein: CATSREPLFTEQFF. CDR3 nucleotides: TGTGCCACCAGCAGGGAGCCTCTCTTCACTGAGCAGTTCTTC. Looking up the rest from reference TRBV15 and TRBJ2-1 gives the full variable domain: DAMVIQNPRYQVTQFGKPVTLSCSQTLNHNVMYWYQQKSSQAPKLLFHYYDKDFNNEADTPDNFQSRRPNTSFCFLDIRSPGLGDTAMYLCATSREPLFTEQFFGPGTRLTVL.

Worth noting for this clonotype: One junction end disagrees with the germline gene, perhaps due to a read error. V and J are TRBV12-3 or TRBV12-4 and TRBJ2-3; TRBD2 agrees at 13 bases. The CDR3 is made up of 18 amino acids. CDR3 coding DNA: TGTACCAGCAGCCCCGGGACTAGCGGGGCTATAAGCACAGATACGCAGTATTTT. Residues: CTSSPGTSGAISTDTQYF.